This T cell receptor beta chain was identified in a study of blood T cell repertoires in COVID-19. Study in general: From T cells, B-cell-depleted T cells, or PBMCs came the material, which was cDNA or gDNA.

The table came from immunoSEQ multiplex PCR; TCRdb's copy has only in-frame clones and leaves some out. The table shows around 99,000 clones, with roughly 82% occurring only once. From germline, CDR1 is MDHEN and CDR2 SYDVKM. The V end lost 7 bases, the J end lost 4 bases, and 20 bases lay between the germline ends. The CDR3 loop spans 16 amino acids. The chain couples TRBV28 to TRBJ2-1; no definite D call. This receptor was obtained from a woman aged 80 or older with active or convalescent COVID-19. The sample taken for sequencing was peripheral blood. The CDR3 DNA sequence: TGTGCCAGCACTTCGTCGGATCCGACTTTTTACAATGAGCAGTTCTTC. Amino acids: CASTSSDPTFYNEQFF.